A selection of T cell receptor beta chains follows, all from one sample in a study. TCRdb ran MiXCR on the RT-PCR reads and lists one entry per CDR3 protein. The sample lists around 700,000 distinct CDR3 sequences; 13% to 15% were seen once. The sample consisted of memory CD4+ T cells from blood. The receptors originated from a female donor in good health, serving as a healthy control. The CDR3 runs from the conserved cysteine through the conserved F or W. A D gene is named only where the DNA matches it firmly. Not all rows give a size; the values are once, few, many and, for expanded clones, a class.

V gene,D gene,J gene,clone size,CDR3 DNA,CDR3 protein
TRBV20-1,NA,TRBJ2-3,NA,TGCAGTGCCATAGGAGGGAGCCTCACAGATACGCAGTATTTT,CSAIGGSLTDTQYF
TRBV20-1,NA,TRBJ1-1,many,TGCAGTGCTAGGGCCTGGGACGGACTGAACACTGAAGCTTTCTTT,CSARAWDGLNTEAFF
TRBV9,NA,TRBJ2-5,few,TGTGCCAGCAGCGTACAAGGGGCAGAGACCCAGTACTTC,CASSVQGAETQYF
TRBV20-1,NA,TRBJ1-4,few,TGCAGTGCTATCTTACAGGGCGGGAAACTGTTTTTT,CSAILQGGKLFF
TRBV7-2,NA,TRBJ1-2,few,TGTGCCAGCAGCCCGGGGGGCAGAATGTATGGCTACACCTTC,CASSPGGRMYGYTF
TRBV6-2/TRBV6-3,NA,TRBJ1-5,NA,TGTGCCAGCAGTTACTCGACGGGTCAGCCCCAGCATTTT,CASSYSTGQPQHF
TRBV6-5,NA,TRBJ2-7,few,TGTGCCAGCAGTATAACGACAGGTTCCGCCTACGAGCAGTACTTC,CASSITTGSAYEQYF
TRBV5-1,TRBD2,TRBJ2-7,many,TGCGCCAGCACCCCCCGGGGGGAAACCTACGAGCAGTACTTC,CASTPRGETYEQYF
TRBV4-1,NA,TRBJ2-2,NA,TGCGCCAGCAGCCAAGTTGGGTACACCGGGGAGCTGTTTTTT,CASSQVGYTGELFF
TRBV4-2,NA,TRBJ1-1,many,TGTGCCAGCAGCCAAGAGGGGGCGAGAGTCGGAGCTTTCTTT,CASSQEGARVGAFF
TRBV5-1,NA,TRBJ2-7,NA,TGCGCCAGCAGCCGCCTACAGGGCTACGAGCAGTACTTC,CASSRLQGYEQYF
TRBV5-1,NA,TRBJ2-7,many,TGCGCCAGCAGCTTGTTACAGGGACCGTACGAGCAGTACTTC,CASSLLQGPYEQYF
TRBV9,TRBD1,TRBJ2-3,few,TGTGCCAGCAGCGGCGAACAGGGGCCCACAGATACGCAGTATTTT,CASSGEQGPTDTQYF
TRBV7-2,TRBD2,TRBJ2-1,NA,TGTGCCAGCAGCAGACAGAGCGGGAGGTCGTACAATGAGCAGTTCTTC,CASSRQSGRSYNEQFF
TRBV7-2,NA,TRBJ1-1,NA,TGTGCCAGCAGCTACTGGGGGCCCAACACTGAAGCTTTCTTT,CASSYWGPNTEAFF
TRBV4-3,TRBD1,TRBJ1-1,few,TGCGCCAGCAACCGAGAGGACAGGGGGTATACTGAAGCTTTCTTT,CASNREDRGYTEAFF
TRBV7-2,NA,TRBJ2-7,NA,TGTGCCAGCAGCTCCCGGTCGGCCGCTCACGAGCAGTACTTC,CASSSRSAAHEQYF
TRBV12-3/TRBV12-4,NA,TRBJ2-1,NA,TGTGCCAGCAGTACGGCACGTAGGTCCGGGGAGCAGTTCTTC,CASSTARRSGEQFF
TRBV3-1,TRBD2,TRBJ2-3,NA,TGTGCCAGCAGCCAAATTTCCGGGACTAGCGGGAAAGATACGCAGTATTTT,CASSQISGTSGKDTQYF
TRBV12-5,TRBD2,TRBJ2-1,few,TGTGCTAGTGGTTTGAGCGGGATGGGGTACAATGAGCAGTTCTTC,CASGLSGMGYNEQFF
TRBV6-5,NA,TRBJ2-1,NA,TGTGCCAGCAGTACCCCCCGGAGGTCCAATGAGCAGTTCTTC,CASSTPRRSNEQFF
TRBV20-1,NA,TRBJ1-3,NA,TGCAGTGCTCCCTCCGGAGCCGCCGGAAACACCATATATTTT,CSAPSGAAGNTIYF
TRBV20-1,TRBD1,TRBJ2-7,many,TGCAGTGCTAGAGCTCTGGGACAGAGCTACGAGCAGTACTTC,CSARALGQSYEQYF
TRBV4-2,NA,TRBJ2-5,NA,TGTGCCAGCAGCAGGGGACCCGGACTAGAGACCCAGTACTTC,CASSRGPGLETQYF
TRBV24-1,TRBD1,TRBJ2-5,NA,TGTGCCACCAGTGCCCGGCCGGACAGGGTAAGAGGTCGGCTCGGTCAAGAGACCCAGTACTTC,CATSARPDRVRGRLGQETQYF
TRBV6-2/TRBV6-3,TRBD2,TRBJ2-7,many,TGTGCCAGCAGCCACGGGACTAGCGGGAGGGCCTCCTACGAGCAGTACTTC,CASSHGTSGRASYEQYF
TRBV3-1,TRBD1,TRBJ1-2,NA,TGTGCCAGCAGCCAAGATACGGGACAGGGGGCGTTTTCCTATGGCTACACCTTC,CASSQDTGQGAFSYGYTF
TRBV10-3,NA,TRBJ1-2,many,TGTGCCATCAGTGACCCTGATGGCTACACCTTC,CAISDPDGYTF
TRBV5-1,TRBD2,TRBJ2-1,few,TGCGCCAGCAGCCGGGGTGTAGGGCAAACAAGGACTAGCGGAGATTACAATGAGCAGTTCTTC,CASSRGVGQTRTSGDYNEQFF
TRBV27,NA,TRBJ1-1,many,TGTGCCAGCTTTACACCCCTGAACACTGAAGCTTTCTTT,CASFTPLNTEAFF
TRBV20-1,NA,TRBJ2-3,NA,TGCAGTGCTCCTGGGACCAGGGGCACAGATACGCAGTATTTT,CSAPGTRGTDTQYF